This TCR beta chain was sequenced for a study of blood T cell repertoires in COVID-19. Study context: Specimens from acute and convalescent COVID-19 originated in the United States, Italy and Spain.

The table came from immunoSEQ multiplex PCR; TCRdb's copy has only in-frame clones and leaves some out. The sample consists of over 95,000 clones, around 89% of them appearing once. The CDR3 loop spans 13 amino acids. Germline lookup yields CDR1 SGDLS and CDR2 YYNGEE. Deletions cut 6 bases from V and 5 bases from J, with 15 bases between. The receptor was isolated from a human donor with acute or convalescent COVID-19. The donor label of this sample is uncertain. The chain carries TRBV9 and TRBJ2-7; D is undetermined. The sequenced sample consisted of peripheral blood. The CDR3 loop is CASIGFRSDEQYF. CDR3 DNA: TGTGCCAGCATAGGTTTTAGGAGTGACGAGCAGTACTTC.